Included here is one TCR beta chain sequence, with context. Its target is unknown. The source of the sample is a study of cytomegalovirus exposure and HLA in healthy donors. As for the study in general: Earlier results showed roughly 120 million unique TCR beta sequences derived from roughly 180 million T cells. Broader study findings: A later analysis associated under 20,000 TCR beta sequences with HLA alleles at a 0.05 false discovery rate.

Amplification used 60 Vbeta primers and 13 Jbeta primers. Only in-frame clones appear in the TCRdb table, and some are missing; sequencing was by immunoSEQ multiplex PCR. This table holds 140,000 to 150,000 clones, more than 7.5% found once. The CDR3 spans 13 residues. Trimming took off 7 bases at V and 0 bases at J, with 9 bases between the two ends. Germline CDR1 reads MGHDK; CDR2 reads SYGVNS. This TCR derives from a man in his fifties in good health and CMV-seronegative. The sample comprised PBMCs. V is TRBV25-1 and J is TRBJ1-1; tentative D call: TRBD1 (6 bases). The DNA for the CDR3 is TGTGCCAGCAAAGGACAGATGAACACTGAAGCTTTCTTT. Its protein is CASKGQMNTEAFF.